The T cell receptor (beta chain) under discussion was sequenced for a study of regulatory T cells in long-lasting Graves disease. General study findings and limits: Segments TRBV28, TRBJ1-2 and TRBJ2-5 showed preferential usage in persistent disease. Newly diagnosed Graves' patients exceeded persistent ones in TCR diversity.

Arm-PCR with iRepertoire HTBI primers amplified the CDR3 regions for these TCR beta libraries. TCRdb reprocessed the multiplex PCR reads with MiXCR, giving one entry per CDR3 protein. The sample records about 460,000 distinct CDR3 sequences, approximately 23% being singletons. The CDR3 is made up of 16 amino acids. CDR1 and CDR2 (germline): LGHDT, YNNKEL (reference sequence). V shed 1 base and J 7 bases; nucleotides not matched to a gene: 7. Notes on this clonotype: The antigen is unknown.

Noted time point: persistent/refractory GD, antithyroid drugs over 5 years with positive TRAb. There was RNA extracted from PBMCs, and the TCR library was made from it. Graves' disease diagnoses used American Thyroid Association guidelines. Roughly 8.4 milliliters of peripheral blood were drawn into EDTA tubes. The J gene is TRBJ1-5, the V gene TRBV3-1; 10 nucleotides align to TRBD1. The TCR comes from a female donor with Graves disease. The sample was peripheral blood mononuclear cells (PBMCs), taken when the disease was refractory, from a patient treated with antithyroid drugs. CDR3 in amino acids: CASSQAGTGAGQPQHF. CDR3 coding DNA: TGTGCCAGCAGCCAAGCCGGGACAGGGGCAGGGCAGCCCCAGCATTTT.